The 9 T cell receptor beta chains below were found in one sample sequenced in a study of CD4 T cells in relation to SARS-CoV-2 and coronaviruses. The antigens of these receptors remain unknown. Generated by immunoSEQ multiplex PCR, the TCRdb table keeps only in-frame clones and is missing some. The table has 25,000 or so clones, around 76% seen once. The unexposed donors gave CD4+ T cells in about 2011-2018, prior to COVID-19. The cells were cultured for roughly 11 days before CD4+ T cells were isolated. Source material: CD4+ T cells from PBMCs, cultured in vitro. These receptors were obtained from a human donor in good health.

The CDR3 reads CASRTTGGHSGNTIYF. The CDR3 DNA follows: TGTGCCAGTAGAACGACAGGGGGCCACTCTGGAAACACCATATATTTT. This rearrangement joins TRBV19 to TRBJ1-3, with 10 bases fitting TRBD1. CDR1 and CDR2 from the germline V gene are LNHDA and SQIVND (reference sequence). The junction had 5 bases not matched to a gene; V was cut back by 6 bases and J by 0 bases. CDR3 length: 16 residues.

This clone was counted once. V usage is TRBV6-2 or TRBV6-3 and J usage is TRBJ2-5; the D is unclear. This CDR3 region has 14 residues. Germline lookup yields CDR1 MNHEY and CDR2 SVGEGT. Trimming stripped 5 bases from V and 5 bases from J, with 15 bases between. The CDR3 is CASSSPAYGETQYF. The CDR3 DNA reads TGTGCCAGCAGTAGCCCAGCGTATGGGGAGACCCAGTACTTC.

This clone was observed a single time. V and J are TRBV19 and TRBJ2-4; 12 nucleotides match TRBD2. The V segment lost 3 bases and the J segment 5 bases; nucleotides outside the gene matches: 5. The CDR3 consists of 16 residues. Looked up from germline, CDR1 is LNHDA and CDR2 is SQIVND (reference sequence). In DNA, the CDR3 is TGTGCCAGTAGTATTCTAGCGGGAGGGGGGCAAAACATTCAGTACTTC. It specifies CASSILAGGGQNIQYF.

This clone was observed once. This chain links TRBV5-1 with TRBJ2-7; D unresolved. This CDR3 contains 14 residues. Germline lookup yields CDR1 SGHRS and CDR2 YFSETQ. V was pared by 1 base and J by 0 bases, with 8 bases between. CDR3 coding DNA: TGCGCCAGCAGCTTGCAGGCCAGCTCCTACGAGCAGTACTTC. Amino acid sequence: CASSLQASSYEQYF. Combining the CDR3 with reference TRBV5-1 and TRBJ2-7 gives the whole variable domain KAGVTQTPRYLIKTRGQQVTLSCSPISGHRSVSWYQQTPGQGLQFLFEYFSETQRNKGNFPGRFSGRQFSNSRSEMNVSTLELGDSALYLCASSLQASSYEQYFGPGTRLTVT.

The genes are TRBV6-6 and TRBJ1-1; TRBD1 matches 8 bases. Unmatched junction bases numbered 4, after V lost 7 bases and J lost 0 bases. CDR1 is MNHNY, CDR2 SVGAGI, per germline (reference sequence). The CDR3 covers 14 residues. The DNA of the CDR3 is TGTGCCAGCACCGGACAGGGCTTGAACACTGAAGCTTTCTTT. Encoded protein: CASTGQGLNTEAFF.

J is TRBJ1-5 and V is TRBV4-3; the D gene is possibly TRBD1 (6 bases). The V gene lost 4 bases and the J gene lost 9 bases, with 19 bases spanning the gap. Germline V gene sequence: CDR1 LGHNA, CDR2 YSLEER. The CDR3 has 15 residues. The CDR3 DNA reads TGCGCCAGCAGCCGGGGATTACAGGGAAGTTGGCCCCAGCATTTT. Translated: CASSRGLQGSWPQHF.

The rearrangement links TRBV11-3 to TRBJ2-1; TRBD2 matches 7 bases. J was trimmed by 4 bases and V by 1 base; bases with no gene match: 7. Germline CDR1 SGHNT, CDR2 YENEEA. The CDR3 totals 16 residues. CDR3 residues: CASSLGGTTIYNEQFF. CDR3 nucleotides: TGTGCCAGCAGCTTAGGCGGGACTACGATTTACAATGAGCAGTTCTTC.

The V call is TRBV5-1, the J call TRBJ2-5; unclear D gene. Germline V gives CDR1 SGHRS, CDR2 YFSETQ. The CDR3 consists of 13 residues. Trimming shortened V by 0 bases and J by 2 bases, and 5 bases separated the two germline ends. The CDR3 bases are TGCGCCAGCAGCTTGGGGCAGCAAGAGACCCAGTACTTC. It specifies CASSLGQQETQYF.

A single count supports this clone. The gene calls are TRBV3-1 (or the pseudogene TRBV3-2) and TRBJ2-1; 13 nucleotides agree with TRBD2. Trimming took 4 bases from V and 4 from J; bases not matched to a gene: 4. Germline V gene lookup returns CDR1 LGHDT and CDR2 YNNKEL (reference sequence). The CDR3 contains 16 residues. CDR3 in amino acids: CASSLTSGGAYNEQFF. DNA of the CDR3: TGTGCCAGCAGCCTAACTAGCGGGGGGGCTTACAATGAGCAGTTCTTC.